Listed here are 15 T cell receptor beta chains from one sample, sequenced in a study of tumor-infiltrating lymphocytes in primary liver carcinoma. Total RNA and DNA came together from roughly 20-30 mg of bulk tissue without cell sorting. With a constant-region primer, TCR beta cDNA was made from 450 to 550 ng of total RNA. Three nested multiplex PCR rounds, a slightly modified ARM-PCR, produced the libraries for TCR beta. The first two PCR rounds, approximately 10 cycles each, used TRBV1-TRBV30 forward primers and a C-beta reverse primer. TCRdb re-called the multiplex PCR reads through MiXCR, storing one row per CDR3 protein. The sample yields 150,000 to 200,000 distinct CDR3 sequences, over 80% seen once. Sequencing was done on a sample of tumor tissue from primary liver carcinoma. Every receptor here comes from a middle-aged man with primary liver carcinoma and hepatitis B virus infection.

Comment on this clonotype: Here the CDR3 omits its conserved ending phenylalanine or tryptophan, so a read error is the likely source. This chain links TRBV30 with TRBJ2-7; D might be TRBD1 (5 bases). This CDR3 spans 13 amino acids. Trimming cost V 2 bases and J 2 bases, with 10 bases left between them. Germline V gives CDR1 GTSNPN, CDR2 SVGIG (reference sequence). CDR3 DNA: TGTGCCTGGAGTAGAGGCAGGGCCTACGAGCAGTACCTC. Its protein product is CAWSRGRAYEQYL.

In the case of this clonotype: Germline is not matched at one junction end, which may reflect a read error. CDR3 DNA: TGTGCCAGCGGCTTGCGGACTAGTGGGGTCTCCTACGAGCAATACTTC. Residues: CASGLRTSGVSYEQYF. The J gene is TRBJ2-7, the V gene TRBV11-2; 7 bases agree with TRBD2. The CDR3 totals 16 residues. Germline loops: CDR1 SGHAT, CDR2 FQNNGV. The full variable domain, rest sourced from reference TRBV11-2 and TRBJ2-7, is EAGVAQSPRYKIIEKRQSVAFWCNPISGHATLYWYQQILGQGPKLLIQFQNNGVVDDSQLPKDRFSAERLKGVDSTLKIQPAKLEDSAVYLCASGLRTSGVSYEQYFGPGTRLTVT.

A remark on this clonotype: Sequence at one end of the junction differs from germline and may be a read error. This sequence joins TRBV28 and TRBJ2-5; D is unresolved. The CDR3 extends over 14 amino acids. Germline V lookup: CDR1 MDHEN, CDR2 SYDVKM. The CDR3 DNA sequence: TGTGCCAGCACTTTATTGGGGATAAGAGCGACCCAGTACTTC. Translating gives CASTLLGIRATQYF.

To note about this clonotype: The junction departs from germline at one end; a sequencing error may be responsible. V and J are TRBV2 and TRBJ2-1, with D possibly matching TRBD2 (6 bases). The CDR3 sequence is 16 residues long. Germline V gene lookup returns CDR1 SNHLY and CDR2 FYNNEI. The CDR3 DNA is TGTGCCAACAGTGAAGCGGGCGGGTTGCTCTACAATGGGCAGTTCTTC. It translates to CANSEAGGLLYNGQFF. The whole variable domain, remainder taken from reference TRBV2 and TRBJ2-1, is EPEVTQTPSHQVTQMGQEVILRCVPISNHLYFYWYRQILGQKVEFLVSFYNNEISEKSEIFDDQFSVERPDGSNFTLKIRSTKLEDSAMYFCANSEAGGLLYNGQFFGPGTRLTVL.

As to this clonotype: At one end the junction does not follow the germline gene, possibly because of a read error. The J gene is TRBJ2-1, the V gene TRBV11-3; D call uncertain. Germline assignment: CDR1 SGHNT and CDR2 YENEEA. The CDR3 sequence is 12 residues long. In DNA form, the CDR3 reads TGTGCCAGCAGATTAAATACCATTGAGCAGTTATTC. It translates to CASRLNTIEQLF. Supplemented by reference TRBV11-3 and TRBJ2-1, the full variable domain reads EAGVVQSPRYKIIEKKQPVAFWCNPISGHNTLYWYLQNLGQGPELLIRYENEEAVDDSQLPKDRFSAERLKGVDSTLKIQPAELGDSAVYLCASRLNTIEQLFGPGTRLTVL.

The chain links TRBV6-1 to TRBJ2-2; D unclear. Trimming shortened V by 4 bases and J by 4 bases, and 10 bases separated the two germline ends. Germline V gene data show CDR1 as MNHNS and CDR2 as SASEGT. The CDR3 spans 14 residues. This CDR3 reads CASSGLVTTGELFF. In nucleotides, the CDR3 is TGTGCCAGCAGTGGGTTGGTGACCACCGGGGAGCTGTTTTTT.

Concerning this clonotype: A much larger clone lies a single base off, so this may be a read error. The chain links TRBV30 to TRBJ2-2, with D possibly being TRBD2 (5 bases). V shed 4 bases and J shed 4 bases, with 19 bases lying between them. The CDR3 spans 16 residues. Germline assignment: CDR1 GTSNPN and CDR2 SVGIG (reference sequence). CDR3 DNA: TGTGCCTGGACCAGTATGGGGAGCAGAGGCACCGGGGAGCTGTTTTTT. Amino acid sequence: CAWTSMGSRGTGELFF.

In its sample, this clonotype was seen many times. This chain links TRBV24-1 with TRBJ1-5; D ambiguous. From germline, CDR1 is KGHDR and CDR2 SFDVKD. Deletions cut 5 bases from V and 0 bases from J, with 7 bases between. This CDR3 spans 14 amino acids. In DNA form, the CDR3 reads TGTGCCACCAGTGGCCACGTTAGCAATCAGCCCCAGCATTTT. It encodes CATSGHVSNQPQHF.

Regarding this clonotype: Lacking the conserved final phenylalanine or tryptophan, this CDR3 likely reflects a read error. The chain uses TRBV6-5 and TRBJ2-3, with 7 positions matching TRBD2. V shed 7 bases and J 6 bases; nucleotides not matched to a gene: 13. CDR1 is MNHEY, CDR2 SVGAGI, per germline. This CDR3 comprises 15 residues. The CDR3, as DNA: TGTGCCAGCAAAACAGAAGCGGGGAGGTTGGATACGCAGTATATT. Translated: CASKTEAGRLDTQYI.

This clonotype occurred a few times. A junction boundary mismatches the germline segment, possibly from a read error. The chain carries TRBV6-6 and TRBJ1-1, with D possibly TRBD1 on 5 matching bases. CDR1 is MNHNY and CDR2 is SVGAGI in the germline V gene (reference sequence). The CDR3 length is 13 residues. The CDR3 DNA follows: TGTGCCAGTAGCACGGGGGGGACTACTGAAGTTTTCTTT. This encodes CASSTGGTTEVFF.

Details on this clonotype: A read error is likely, as this CDR3 ends without the conserved phenylalanine or tryptophan. The CDR3 sequence is CASSFSGNEKTQYV. CDR3 nucleotide sequence: TGTGCCAGCAGTTTTTCAGGGAATGAGAAGACCCAGTACGTC. The gene calls are TRBV12-3 or TRBV12-4 and TRBJ2-5, with D possibly matching TRBD1 (5 bases). CDR3 size: 14 residues. The germline V and J ends were trimmed by 3 bases and 6 bases, with 14 bases remaining between them.

Turning to this clonotype: A read error may produce the germline difference seen at one junction end. This chain joins TRBV6-2 or TRBV6-3 and TRBJ2-1, with 9 positions matching TRBD1. The CDR3 runs to 16 residues. Germline CDR1 and CDR2: MNHEY and SVGEGT. In DNA form, the CDR3 reads TGTGCTAGCAGCTCCCCGGGACAGGGTACCTTCAATGAGCAGTTCTTC. It is translated as CASSSPGQGTFNEQFF.

This clonotype was found a few times. A much bigger clone sits one base away, suggesting this may be a read error. The chain links TRBV5-5 to TRBJ1-2; D is possibly TRBD1 (5 bases). Trimming left V 4 bases short and J 2 bases short, with 15 bases between. This CDR3 comprises 15 residues. Germline V gene data show CDR1 as SGHKS and CDR2 as YYEKEE (reference sequence). CDR3 in DNA: TGTGCCAGCAGCATTCGGCCTCGGGGGAACTATGGCTACACCTTC. Its protein product is CASSIRPRGNYGYTF.

The J gene is TRBJ2-2, the V gene TRBV4-1; 8 bases align to TRBD2. The junction had 5 bases not matched to a gene; V was cut back by 2 bases and J by 0 bases. The CDR3 sequence is 17 residues long. Germline lookup yields CDR1 MGHRA and CDR2 YSYEKL. In DNA form, the CDR3 reads TGCGCCAGCAGCCAATACAGAGCGGGAGCGAACACCGGGGAGCTGTTTTTT. Translated, it gives CASSQYRAGANTGELFF.

Comments on this clonotype: Relative to the germline gene, one junction end is altered; a read error may explain this. The chain has TRBV5-4 and TRBJ2-1, with D uncertain. The CDR3 contains 11 residues. CDR1 is SGHNT and CDR2 is YYREEE in the germline V gene (reference sequence). CDR3 nucleotides: TGTGTCAGCAGCTTTAATGTCGAGCAGTTCTTC. This codes for CVSSFNVEQFF. The variable domain in full, with the rest retrieved from reference TRBV5-4 and TRBJ2-1, is ETGVTQSPTHLIKTRGQQVTLRCSSQSGHNTVSWYQQALGQGPQFIFQYYREEENGRGNFPPRFSGLQFPNYSSELNVNALELDDSALYLCVSSFNVEQFFGPGTRLTVL.